Presented here are 10 T cell receptor beta chains from one specimen sequenced in a study of graft-versus-host responses after intestinal transplantation. Profiling relied on immunoSEQ multiplex PCR, and the TCRdb table lists in-frame clones only, not all of them. The sample records over 100,000 clones, about 88% being singletons. Their target antigens are unknown. The specimen was unstimulated CD4+ T cells sorted from spleen or lymph node cells, collected before intestinal transplant. The origin of the receptors is a human donor who received an intestinal transplant.

The chain joins TRBV11-2 to TRBJ2-7; the D gene is possibly TRBD2 (7 bases). Trimming stripped 3 bases from V and 3 bases from J, with 15 bases between. Germline V gene sequence: CDR1 SGHAT, CDR2 FQNNGV. The CDR3 covers 15 residues. The CDR3 sequence: CASSLEAGHFYEQYF. Written as DNA, the CDR3 is TGTGCCAGCAGCTTGGAAGCGGGACACTTCTACGAGCAGTACTTC.

This chain links TRBV7-9 with TRBJ1-4; no clear D gene. CDR3 length equals 16 residues. CDR1 and CDR2 from the germline V gene are SEHNR and FQNEAQ (reference sequence). V was clipped by 1 base and J by 2 bases, with 11 bases between them. CDR3 DNA sequence: TGTGCCAGCAGCTTAGAACCCCTAGCCACTAATGAAAAACTGTTTTTT. It codes for CASSLEPLATNEKLFF.

The CDR3 DNA sequence: TGTGCCAGCAGTTGGGGAGGGACTAGCGGGGCCCAAGAGACCCAGTACTTC. Amino acid sequence: CASSWGGTSGAQETQYF. The chain uses TRBV28 and TRBJ2-5; 13 bases are a match to TRBD2. The CDR3 is 17 residues long. Per germline, CDR1 MDHEN and CDR2 SYDVKM. The V gene end was trimmed by 4 bases and the J gene end by 1 base; junction bases not matched to a gene: 6.

The chain joins TRBV30 to TRBJ2-1; 9 nucleotides align to TRBD2. Germline V CDR1 and CDR2: GTSNPN, SVGIG (reference sequence). Unmatched junction bases numbered 7, after V lost 4 bases and J lost 9 bases. This CDR3 comprises 13 residues. The CDR3 DNA sequence: TGTGCCTGGACGCTAGCGGGGATGGGTGAGCAGTTCTTC. Amino acid sequence: CAWTLAGMGEQFF.

CDR3 residues: CASSDLLTYEQYF. The CDR3, as DNA: TGTGCCAGTAGTGACTTATTGACCTACGAGCAGTACTTC. V is TRBV19 and J is TRBJ2-7, with D unclear. The V end lost 5 bases, the J end lost 2 bases, and 10 bases lay between the germline ends. From germline, CDR1 is LNHDA and CDR2 SQIVND (reference sequence). The CDR3 loop spans 13 amino acids.

V and J are TRBV19 and TRBJ2-7; TRBD2 matches at 10 bases. V shed 2 bases, J shed 4 bases, and the junction held 5 bases outside the gene matches. CDR1 and CDR2 from the germline V gene are LNHDA and SQIVND (reference sequence). CDR3 length equals 15 residues. As DNA, the CDR3 is TGTGCCAGTAGTATATCTAGCGGGGGACTTTACGAGCAGTACTTC. Its translation is CASSISSGGLYEQYF.

The gene calls are TRBV18 and TRBJ2-1; TRBD2 aligns across 9 bases. This CDR3 is built from 17 residues. The V gene end was trimmed by 1 base and the J gene end by 4 bases; junction bases not matched to a gene: 8. CDR1 KGHSH and CDR2 LQKENI come from the germline V gene. This CDR3 reads CASSPLLSSGAYNEQFF. The CDR3 nucleotides read TGTGCCAGCTCACCACTCCTCTCTAGCGGGGCTTACAATGAGCAGTTCTTC. Complete variable domain (other parts from reference TRBV18 and TRBJ2-1): NAGVMQNPRHLVRRRGQEARLRCSPMKGHSHVYWYRQLPEEGLKFMVYLQKENIIDESGMPKERFSAEFPKEGPSILRIQQVVRGDSAAYFCASSPLLSSGAYNEQFFGPGTRLTVL.

The rearrangement links TRBV6-7 to TRBJ2-5; D gene uncertain. TRBV6-7 is identified as an open reading frame with a role that is uncertain. This CDR3 is 14 amino acids long. V lost 6 bases and J 4 bases, leaving 15 bases between the germline ends. The CDR3 here is CASSLEENIETQYF. The CDR3 nucleotides are TGTGCCAGCAGCCTTGAGGAGAACATAGAGACCCAGTACTTC.

V usage is TRBV10-2 and J usage is TRBJ1-5; unclear D gene. CDR1 is WSHSY, CDR2 SAAADI, per germline. The germline V and J ends were trimmed by 6 bases and 0 bases, with 9 bases remaining between them. This CDR3 is 14 amino acids long. The CDR3 region is CASRYGNSNQPQHF. The DNA of the CDR3 is TGCGCCAGCAGATATGGCAATAGCAATCAGCCCCAGCATTTT.

The chain is built from TRBV11-2 and TRBJ2-1; D is unresolved. V gave up 5 bases and J gave up 0 bases, with 17 bases separating them. Germline loops: CDR1 SGHAT, CDR2 FQNNGV. This CDR3 spans 17 amino acids. The CDR3 DNA reads TGTGCCAGCAGCCTTCCGGGTTGGTTCAACTCCTACAATGAGCAGTTCTTC. Amino acid sequence: CASSLPGWFNSYNEQFF.